This T cell receptor (beta chain) was recorded in a study of control samples from healthy donors and cancer patients. Deletions cut 4 bases from V and 4 bases from J, with 11 bases between. The CDR3 runs to 13 residues. Germline CDR1 SGHDT, CDR2 YYEEEE. Using immunoSEQ multiplex PCR, the repertoire was profiled, and TCRdb retains in-frame clones only, with some absent. Of approximately 100,000 clones in the sample, about 84% were seen once. This sequence originates from a woman aged 35 to 49 in good health. V gene TRBV5-6 combines with J gene TRBJ1-2; D unclear. The specimen was blood. CDR3: CASSRRRIYGYTF. CDR3 DNA: TGTGCCAGCAGCCGTCGACGGATCTATGGCTACACCTTC.